Given below is one T cell receptor (beta chain) in context. The data belong to a study of blood T cell repertoires in COVID-19. The repertoire was sequenced with immunoSEQ multiplex PCR; TCRdb's copy has only in-frame clones and lacks some. The sample holds about 470,000 clones, about 85% seen once. The CDR3 runs 11 residues. V lost 9 bases and J lost 9, with 12 bases in between. Per germline, CDR1 MGHDK and CDR2 SYGVNS. The source is a woman in her late teens or twenties who had recovered from COVID-19. This chain uses TRBV25-1 with TRBJ2-1; D may be TRBD2 (6 bases). Sequencing used PBMCs or T cells enriched from blood (not recorded which). CDR3 nucleotide sequence: TGTGCCAGTGAGGGGCGGGGTGAGCAGTTCTTC. Encoded protein: CASEGRGEQFF. Filled out from reference TRBV25-1 and TRBJ2-1, the complete variable domain reads EADIYQTPRYLVIGTGKKITLECSQTMGHDKMYWYQQDPGMELHLIHYSYGVNSTEKGDLSSESTVSRIRTEHFPLTLESARPSHTSQYLCASEGRGEQFFGPGTRLTVL.